A single sample is the source of the 14 T cell receptor beta chains below, sequenced in a study of OX40 agonist ivuxolimab in advanced cancers. Repertoires were generated with immunoSEQ multiplex PCR, while TCRdb's copy carries only in-frame clones and drops some. The table shows approximately 87,000 clones, with 88% occurring only once. The starting material was CD4+ or CD8+ T cells sorted from blood, obtained in a trial of the OX40 agonist ivuxolimab. The receptor source for this set is an adult with an advanced solid tumor such as melanoma, head and neck, liver or kidney cancer.

In its sample, this clone was seen once. The chain is built from TRBV28 and TRBJ2-7, with D possibly being TRBD1 (6 bases). The germline gives CDR1 MDHEN, CDR2 SYDVKM. This CDR3 spans 12 amino acids. V lost 4 bases to trimming and J lost 5 bases, with 9 bases between them. CDR3 amino acids: CASSSSGDEQYF. The CDR3 DNA is TGTGCCAGCAGTTCTTCAGGGGACGAGCAGTACTTC.

V usage is TRBV6-1 and J usage is TRBJ2-7, with D tentatively TRBD1 or TRBD2 (5 bases each). Germline V gives CDR1 MNHNS, CDR2 SASEGT. V gave up 7 bases and J gave up 2 bases, with 12 bases separating them. This CDR3 comprises 13 residues. In DNA, the CDR3 is TGTGCCAGCACCGGGACCCTACCCTACGAGCAGTACTTC. As protein: CASTGTLPYEQYF.

The rearrangement joins TRBV7-2 to TRBJ2-5; 7 bases line up with TRBD2. The CDR3 totals 17 residues. Germline V gene sequence: CDR1 SGHTA, CDR2 FQGNSA. Trimming at V came to 1 base and at J to 1 base, leaving 9 bases not matched to a gene. This CDR3 reads CASSLGRGSGAQETQYF. CDR3 DNA: TGTGCCAGCAGCTTAGGCAGAGGGAGCGGGGCCCAAGAGACCCAGTACTTC.

This clone was counted a few times. Other DNA sequences from this sample encode an identical CDR3 as well. This chain joins TRBV18 and TRBJ2-5; D is uncertain. Deletions cut 3 bases from V and 0 bases from J, with 2 bases between. The CDR3 is 12 amino acids. CDR1 is KGHSH, CDR2 LQKENI, per germline. The CDR3 loop is CASSPYQETQYF. CDR3 nucleotide sequence: TGTGCCAGCTCACCTTACCAAGAGACCCAGTACTTC. Full variable domain (missing parts from reference TRBV18 and TRBJ2-5): NAGVMQNPRHLVRRRGQEARLRCSPMKGHSHVYWYRQLPEEGLKFMVYLQKENIIDESGMPKERFSAEFPKEGPSILRIQQVVRGDSAAYFCASSPYQETQYFGPGTRLLVL.

This chain joins TRBV10-3 and TRBJ2-3; 9 bases agree with TRBD2. The length of the CDR3 is 15 residues. Germline assignment: CDR1 ENHRY and CDR2 SYGVKD. J was trimmed by 1 base and V by 3 bases; bases with no gene match: 2. CDR3 DNA: TGTGCCATCAGTGAATGGACTAGCGGCACAGATACGCAGTATTTT. It translates to CAISEWTSGTDTQYF.

The table lists this clone with a count of one. This chain links TRBV5-1 with TRBJ1-3; no firm D call. V was trimmed by 3 bases and J by 4 bases, leaving 11 bases between them. The germline V gene has CDR1 SGHRS and CDR2 YFSETQ. CDR3 length: 14 residues. As DNA, the CDR3 is TGCGCCAGCAGCTATACGGGATCGGGAAACACCATATATTTT. Its translation: CASSYTGSGNTIYF.

J is TRBJ2-7 and V is TRBV15, with D maybe TRBD2 (6 bases). In germline, CDR1 is LNHNV, CDR2 YYDKDF (reference sequence). The CDR3 has 14 residues. V dropped 0 bases and J dropped 4 bases, with 10 bases sitting between them. In DNA, the CDR3 is TGTGCCACCAGCAGAGAGCTGGGGAGGTACGAGCAGTACTTC. Amino acids: CATSRELGRYEQYF. Full variable domain (missing parts from reference TRBV15 and TRBJ2-7): DAMVIQNPRYQVTQFGKPVTLSCSQTLNHNVMYWYQQKSSQAPKLLFHYYDKDFNNEADTPDNFQSRRPNTSFCFLDIRSPGLGDTAMYLCATSRELGRYEQYFGPGTRLTVT.

The chain employs TRBV6-5 and TRBJ2-7; 12 bases are shared with TRBD1. The CDR3 consists of 16 residues. Germline V gene sequence: CDR1 MNHEY, CDR2 SVGAGI. The trim removed 2 bases at V and 1 base at J, leaving 3 bases unmatched. The CDR3 spells CASSYGDRGLSYEQYF. The CDR3 nucleotides are TGTGCCAGCAGTTACGGGGACAGGGGGCTTTCCTACGAGCAGTACTTC.

This chain links TRBV5-5 with TRBJ2-7, with a tentative D call TRBD1 (5 bases). Deletions cut 4 bases from V and 6 bases from J, with 14 bases between. Germline-derived CDR1 and CDR2 are SGHKS and YYEKEE (reference sequence). CDR3 length: 13 residues. CDR3 protein: CASSRNRQSEQYF. CDR3 DNA sequence: TGTGCCAGCAGCCGAAACCGACAGAGCGAGCAGTACTTC.

Written as DNA, the CDR3 is TGCGCCAGCAGCTTGGGGACTAGCGGTACCCACAATGAGCAGTTCTTC. This codes for CASSLGTSGTHNEQFF. The chain is built from TRBV5-1 and TRBJ2-1; 10 bases fit TRBD2. This CDR3 is built from 16 residues. CDR1 is SGHRS, CDR2 YFSETQ, per germline. V was clipped by 0 bases and J by 5 bases; unmatched bases: 5. The full variable domain, completed using reference TRBV5-1 and TRBJ2-1, is KAGVTQTPRYLIKTRGQQVTLSCSPISGHRSVSWYQQTPGQGLQFLFEYFSETQRNKGNFPGRFSGRQFSNSRSEMNVSTLELGDSALYLCASSLGTSGTHNEQFFGPGTRLTVL.

J is TRBJ2-3 and V is TRBV5-6; D is unclear. Germline-derived CDR1 and CDR2 are SGHDT and YYEEEE. V shed 2 bases and J shed 2 bases, with 15 bases lying between them. The CDR3 has 16 residues. DNA of the CDR3: TGTGCCAGCAGCTTCAAACACCAAAAAAACACAGATACGCAGTATTTT. Protein sequence: CASSFKHQKNTDTQYF.

Turning to this clone: A junction end diverges from the germline sequence, so it may reflect a read error. The V call is TRBV7-7, the J call TRBJ2-7; 7 bases align to TRBD1. Germline values: CDR1 SSHAT, CDR2 FNYEAQ (reference sequence). The CDR3 sequence is 17 residues long. The CDR3 spells CASTPPLTGSRGYEQYF. The CDR3 DNA is TGTGCTAGCACCCCCCCACTGACAGGGTCTAGAGGGTACGAGCAGTACTTC.

The sample holds a few counts of this clone. This sequence joins TRBV6-5 and TRBJ1-2; 9 bases are a match to TRBD1. Germline V gene data show CDR1 as MNHEY and CDR2 as SVGAGI. This CDR3 contains 12 residues. Unmatched junction bases numbered 4, after V lost 6 bases and J lost 8 bases. The CDR3 bases are TGTGCCAGCAGAACAGGGGGCTTAGGCTACACCTTC. Protein product: CASRTGGLGYTF.

The J gene is TRBJ1-2, the V gene TRBV19, with D unclear. Germline V gene sequence: CDR1 LNHDA, CDR2 SQIVND (reference sequence). V lost 7 bases to trimming and J lost 5 bases, with 14 bases between them. The CDR3 runs to 13 residues. DNA for the CDR3: TGTGCCAGTACTCTAGGGCGGGCTTATGGCTACACCTTC. Its protein is CASTLGRAYGYTF.